Given below is one TCR beta chain in context. This clonotype occurred many times. The clone's antigen remains unknown. Base qualities are missing; no much larger clone stands one base away. Stable Graves' hyperthyroidism was defined as the absence of progression to ophthalmopathy over 18 months of follow-up. Hyperthyroidism patients were newly diagnosed, with disease duration under 2 months, and aged 18 to 65 years. The study excluded patients with uncontrolled infections, other autoimmune diseases, pregnancy or lactation. Diagnoses were established on the basis of clinical symptoms, serum thyroxine and TRAb, thyroid ultrasound, and orbital computed tomography. Ficoll-Paque density gradient centrifugation was used to isolate PBMCs from 10 ml of fresh peripheral blood. Total RNA was extracted using Trizol reagent, and RNA quality was assessed on an Agilent 2100 Bioanalyzer. The TCR beta CDR3 regions were amplified from the RNA transcripts. For the first round of RT-PCR on the TCR CDR3, the HTBI primer set was used together with the Qiagen OneStep RT-PCR kit. A second multiplex PCR round built the libraries, followed by size selection and purification. The libraries were sequenced on an Illumina HiSeq2000 using paired-end 100 bp reads. The paper's data handling went like this. Raw data were processed with SOAPnuke, discarding reads with adapters, uncalled bases, mean Phred below 15, or no exact constant-primer or identifier match. COPE v1.2.5 was used to merge high-quality paired reads, and clonotypes were defined as unique nucleotide sequences. MiTCR v1.1 was used to align the clonotypes against IMGT TRBV, TRBD and TRBJ reference segments. The analysis included only V-J combinations with a frequency above 0.0001, which together covered roughly 99% of the repertoires. A TCS score was defined as the ratio of F50 (clonal expansion) to E x V (chaos), with BLOSUM62-based TCRdist applied between CDR3 peptides within each V-J. Welch's t-statistics and random forest reduced fewer than 550 V-J features to about 12, which were used in a naive Bayes classifier (R e1071). TCRdb itself trimmed the public reads at Q25 with fastp, ran MiXCR and retained productive beta chains. Rows with one shared CDR3 protein collapse into an entry with the most common genes and DNA. TCRdb, not the authors, supplied the V and J calls. The sample contains 350,000 to 400,000 distinct CDR3 sequences, more than 13% of them found a single time. Approximately 30% of the sample belongs to the ten largest clones.

The data are from a study of T cells in Graves' hyperthyroidism and ophthalmopathy (dated 2019 in TCRdb). Study-level background: Peripheral blood samples were taken at initial diagnosis, before any treatment was given. In about 6 Graves' hyperthyroidism patients, the study also compared T-cell repertoires from thyroid tissue with T-cell repertoires from blood. The approximately 100 discovery patients were divided at random into training and test sets in a 7:3 ratio. Once sampling was done, hyperthyroidism patients were given methimazole at a starting dose of 30 mg daily, whereas ophthalmopathy patients were given high-dose intravenous methylprednisolone. The paper describes TCR Vbeta CDR3 sequencing of around 140 peripheral blood samples, made up of approximately 40 ophthalmopathy patients, roughly 72 hyperthyroidism patients and 17 progressor patients. A discovery cohort of around 98 patients, about 43 with Graves' ophthalmopathy and about 58 with stable Graves' hyperthyroidism, was used to find distinguishing TCR V-J signatures. Whether ophthalmopathy could be predicted prospectively was tested in an independent validation cohort made up of fewer than 20 hyperthyroidism patients plus 17 patients who later progressed to ophthalmopathy.

Overall study results and their limits: Ophthalmopathy was separated from stable hyperthyroidism by a 13 V-J signature model, with about 88% sensitivity and approximately 84% specificity obtained in cross-validation and 80%/75% obtained in testing. No statistical method was used to fix the sample size in advance, and group allocation was not hidden from the investigators. In validation, progression to ophthalmopathy was predicted by the model with nearly 71% sensitivity and roughly 76% specificity, a median of 6.5 months before onset. Most expanded thyroid clonotypes (frequency above 0.001) were also detected in blood, suggesting blood repertoires may reflect thyroid immune responses.

This TCR came from a woman in her 30s with Graves' hyperthyroidism. Sequenced material: blood.

Read as DNA, the sequence is TGCAGTGCTAGCCAAGACGAGGGCTATGGCTACACCTTC. Its product reads: CSASQDEGYGYTF. The sequence links TRBV20-1 to TRBJ1-2, with an unclear D gene assignment. Trimming at the junction amounts to 3 bases on V and 4 bases on J, and the germline ends lie 12 bases apart. The CDR3, from cysteine to phenylalanine, totals 13 residues. Only the CDR3 portion is preserved as DNA: 39 bases, with reading frame beginning at the first base. CDR1 and CDR2 (DFQATT, SNEGSKA) derive from the germline V gene (reference sequence).